This T cell receptor (beta chain) was observed in a study of blood T cell repertoires in COVID-19. Study context: Samples of COVID-19 (acute and convalescent) were obtained from the United States, Italy and Spain. T cells, B-cell-depleted T cells, or PBMCs supplied cDNA or gDNA.

Germline values: CDR1 LGHNA, CDR2 YNFKEQ. The ends were cut back, 4 bases at V and 0 bases at J, with 17 bases in the middle. The CDR3 consists of 17 residues. Per the original methods: Nucleated cell number was recorded as an estimate derived from reference gene primer amplification. The assay was immunoSEQ multiplex PCR, and TCRdb's table has in-frame clones only and misses some. From that table come the V and J calls and clone size; the DNA was used to work out D and trimming. The table lists some 400,000 clones, around 87% of them singletons. The sequencing sample was made of peripheral blood. This chain joins TRBV4-2 and TRBJ2-3; D is unresolved. The clonotype was recovered from a woman in her fifties or sixties with COVID-19, enrolled during active disease. The CDR3 coding sequence is TGTGCCAGCAGCCGCGGTAAGGTCGTTACTAGCACAGATACGCAGTATTTT. Translated: CASSRGKVVTSTDTQYF.